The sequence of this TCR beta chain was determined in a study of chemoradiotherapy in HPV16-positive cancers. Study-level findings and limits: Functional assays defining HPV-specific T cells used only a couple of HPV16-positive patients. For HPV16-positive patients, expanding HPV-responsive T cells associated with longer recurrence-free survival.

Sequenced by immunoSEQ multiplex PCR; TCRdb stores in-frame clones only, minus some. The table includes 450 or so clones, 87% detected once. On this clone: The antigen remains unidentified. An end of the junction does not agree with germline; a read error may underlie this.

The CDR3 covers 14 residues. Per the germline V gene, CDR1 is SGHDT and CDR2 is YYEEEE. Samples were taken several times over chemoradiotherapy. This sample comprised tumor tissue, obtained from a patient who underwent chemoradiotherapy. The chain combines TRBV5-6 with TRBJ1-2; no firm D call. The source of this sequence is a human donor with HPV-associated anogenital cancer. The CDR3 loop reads CASTPEGLNYGHTF. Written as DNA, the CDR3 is TGTGCCAGCACCCCGGAGGGCCTGAACTATGGCCACACCTTC.